These T cell receptor beta chains were read from a single sample in a study of radiation and T cells in renal cell carcinoma. Profiling relied on immunoSEQ multiplex PCR, and the TCRdb table lists in-frame clones only, not all of them. The data show 40,000 to 60,000 clones, about 83% seen once. The sample was blood, taken from a patient whose treatment included radiotherapy and nephrectomy. The receptor set was obtained from a woman aged 70 to 79 with renal cell carcinoma. Both conserved end residues are part of each CDR3. The D gene is left open where the match is weak. Expanded clones are given a class, and other clones once, few, many or no size at all.

J: TRBJ1-4
size: .
V: TRBV19
D: TRBD1
DNA: TGTGCCAGTCGACTCCGACAGGGGGGGTCAACTAATGAAAAACTGTTTTTT
CDR3: CASRLRQGGSTNEKLFF

J: TRBJ2-3
size: .
V: TRBV30
D: TRBD2
DNA: TGTGCCTGGAGTGAGCCTAGCGGGAGGGTCGATACGCAGTATTTT
CDR3: CAWSEPSGRVDTQYF

J: TRBJ1-5
size: .
V: TRBV19
D: .
DNA: TGTGCCAGTAGTATCGGGGCAGGGCGGGCCCAGCCCCAGCATTTT
CDR3: CASSIGAGRAQPQHF

J: TRBJ2-7
size: .
V: TRBV9
D: TRBD2
DNA: TGTGCCAGCAGCGAGGGTAGCGGGAGGGCCTACGAGCAGTACTTC
CDR3: CASSEGSGRAYEQYF

J: TRBJ2-5
size: .
V: TRBV19
D: .
DNA: TGTGCCAGTAGTATAAGAGACTCGGAGACCCAGTACTTC
CDR3: CASSIRDSETQYF

J: TRBJ2-5
size: .
V: TRBV18
D: .
DNA: TGTGCCAGCTCCCCAATCCCGGAGACCCAGTACTTC
CDR3: CASSPIPETQYF

J: TRBJ2-7
size: .
V: TRBV10-3
D: .
DNA: TGTGCCATCAGTGCGAACTACGAGCAGTACTTC
CDR3: CAISANYEQYF

J: TRBJ2-7
size: once
V: TRBV6-1
D: .
DNA: TGTGCCAGCAGAAAAGCCCAAGTCTACGAGCAGTACTTC
CDR3: CASRKAQVYEQYF

J: TRBJ2-5
size: .
V: TRBV2
D: TRBD2
DNA: TGTGCCAGCGACCAGCGGGAGCAAGAGACCCAGTACTTC
CDR3: CASDQREQETQYF

J: TRBJ1-2
size: .
V: TRBV4-1
D: .
DNA: TGCGCCAGCAGCCAAGTATGGGCCGAGGACCGGTTTGATGGCTACACCTTC
CDR3: CASSQVWAEDRFDGYTF

J: TRBJ2-7
size: .
V: TRBV7-8
D: TRBD2
DNA: TGTGCCAGCAGCCTTGGATATGGGGAGGGAGAGCAGTACTTC
CDR3: CASSLGYGEGEQYF

J: TRBJ1-2
size: .
V: TRBV6-5
D: .
DNA: TGTGCCAGCAGCCTAAAAGGGGGATCTAACTATGGCTACACCTTC
CDR3: CASSLKGGSNYGYTF

J: TRBJ2-1
size: once
V: TRBV5-4
D: TRBD1
DNA: TGTGCCAGCACCCTAACAGGGGGCAATGAGCAGTTCTTC
CDR3: CASTLTGGNEQFF

J: TRBJ2-3
size: .
V: TRBV7-9
D: .
DNA: TGTGCCAGCAGGGGGCCCCTCCAGGAGACAGATACGCAGTATTTT
CDR3: CASRGPLQETDTQYF

J: TRBJ2-7
size: .
V: TRBV12-2
D: .
DNA: TGTGCAAGTCGCTTATTGTGGCTAGCAGCAACCTACGAGCAGTACTTC
CDR3: CASRLLWLAATYEQYF

J: TRBJ1-6
size: .
V: TRBV7-9
D: .
DNA: TGTGCCAGCAGCTTCCCAAATTCACCCCTCCACTTT
CDR3: CASSFPNSPLHF

J: TRBJ2-1
size: .
V: TRBV6-6
D: .
DNA: TGTGCCAGCAGTTACTCGAGGCAGCAGCCTGGTGAGCAGTTCTTC
CDR3: CASSYSRQQPGEQFF

J: TRBJ1-1
size: .
V: TRBV10-3
D: .
DNA: TGTGCCATCAGTTCTTTGGGGAACACTGAAGCTTTCTTT
CDR3: CAISSLGNTEAFF

J: TRBJ2-7
size: .
V: TRBV5-4
D: .
DNA: TGTGCCAGCAGCTTGGGGCCAGATAATTCCTACGAGCAGTACTTC
CDR3: CASSLGPDNSYEQYF

J: TRBJ2-5
size: .
V: TRBV5-1
D: .
DNA: TGCGCCAGCAGCTTGGGAATGGACAGACAAGAGACCCAGTACTTC
CDR3: CASSLGMDRQETQYF

J: TRBJ2-5
size: once
V: TRBV6-5
D: .
DNA: TGTGCCAGCAGTTACAGGAGGGGGCAAGAGACCCAGTACTTC
CDR3: CASSYRRGQETQYF

J: TRBJ1-2
size: .
V: TRBV19
D: TRBD1
DNA: TGTGCCAGTAGTGCACCTGACAGGGAGAACTATGGCTACACCTTC
CDR3: CASSAPDRENYGYTF

J: TRBJ2-5
size: .
V: TRBV6-1
D: .
DNA: TGTGCCAGCGCCCCCGACCCACAGGCTTGGGAGACCCAGTACTTC
CDR3: CASAPDPQAWETQYF

J: TRBJ1-3
size: .
V: TRBV18
D: TRBD1
DNA: TGTGCCAGCTCACCAGCCAGGGGGTCTGGAAACACCATATATTTT
CDR3: CASSPARGSGNTIYF

J: TRBJ1-1
size: .
V: TRBV5-5
D: .
DNA: TGTGCCAGCAGCGGTATACAGAACACTGAAGCTTTCTTT
CDR3: CASSGIQNTEAFF

J: TRBJ2-2
size: once
V: TRBV7-2
D: .
DNA: TGTGCCAGCAGCTTAACGAGGATAGGGGAGCTGTTTTTT
CDR3: CASSLTRIGELFF

J: TRBJ2-3
size: .
V: TRBV2
D: .
DNA: TGTGCCAGCAGTGCCCTGGCAGGCACAGATACGCAGTATTTT
CDR3: CASSALAGTDTQYF

J: TRBJ2-6
size: few
V: TRBV7-9
D: .
DNA: TGTGCCAGCAGCTTAACTAGATCGGGGGCCAACGTCCTGACTTTC
CDR3: CASSLTRSGANVLTF

J: TRBJ1-2
size: .
V: TRBV19
D: TRBD1
DNA: TGTGCCAGTAGACCCCAGGACAGGGCGTATGGCTACACCTTC
CDR3: CASRPQDRAYGYTF

J: TRBJ1-1
size: .
V: TRBV5-1
D: .
DNA: TGCGCCAGCAGCGCGCAGGACACGAACACTGAAGCTTTCTTT
CDR3: CASSAQDTNTEAFF

J: TRBJ1-1
size: .
V: TRBV7-9
D: .
DNA: TGTGCCAGCAGTCCTGGTGACACTGAAGCTTTCTTT
CDR3: CASSPGDTEAFF

J: TRBJ2-5
size: .
V: TRBV5-1
D: .
DNA: TGCGCCAGCAGCTTGGAGGGGGACCCGCGGACCCAGTACTTC
CDR3: CASSLEGDPRTQYF

J: TRBJ1-1
size: .
V: TRBV12-2
D: .
DNA: TGTGCAAGTCGCTTTGACGGAGACACTGAAGCTTTCTTT
CDR3: CASRFDGDTEAFF

J: TRBJ1-4
size: .
V: TRBV7-9
D: TRBD1
DNA: TGTGCCAGCAGCCCGGGACAGGGGCAGGGTCTGTTTTTT
CDR3: CASSPGQGQGLFF

J: TRBJ2-7
size: .
V: TRBV10-3
D: .
DNA: TGTGCCATCAGTGATGGGAGATTTTCCTACGAGCAGTACTTC
CDR3: CAISDGRFSYEQYF

J: TRBJ1-4
size: .
V: TRBV9
D: TRBD1
DNA: TGTGCCAGCAGCGTGGCCGGGACAGGGGGCGCAACTAATGAAAAACTGTTTTTT
CDR3: CASSVAGTGGATNEKLFF

J: TRBJ1-2
size: medium-sized
V: TRBV7-6
D: .
DNA: TGTGCCAGCAGCTTAGGAGGTATAGGAGGGGACTATGGCTACACCTTC
CDR3: CASSLGGIGGDYGYTF

J: TRBJ2-1
size: .
V: TRBV27
D: .
DNA: TGTGCCAGCAGTTCGCCCCTGGCAGGGTCCTACAATGAGCAGTTCTTC
CDR3: CASSSPLAGSYNEQFF

J: TRBJ1-1
size: .
V: TRBV2
D: .
DNA: TGTGCCAGCAGCTGGTCATATAACACTGAAGCTTTCTTT
CDR3: CASSWSYNTEAFF

J: TRBJ2-5
size: .
V: TRBV2
D: TRBD2
DNA: TGTGCCAGCAGGACGGGACTAGCGGGATCAGAGACCCAGTACTTC
CDR3: CASRTGLAGSETQYF

J: TRBJ2-3
size: .
V: TRBV5-6
D: TRBD2
DNA: TGTGCCAGCAGCTTGAGACTAGCCGGAGGAACAGATACGCAGTATTTT
CDR3: CASSLRLAGGTDTQYF

J: TRBJ2-5
size: .
V: TRBV5-6
D: .
DNA: TGTGCCAGCAGCTTCTATGAGCGGGCGAACCAAGAGACCCAGTACTTC
CDR3: CASSFYERANQETQYF

J: TRBJ2-7
size: .
V: TRBV12-2
D: .
DNA: TGTGCAAGTCGCTCCCCCCACACAGGGACACGCTACGAGCAGTACTTC
CDR3: CASRSPHTGTRYEQYF

J: TRBJ2-2
size: .
V: TRBV7-3
D: .
DNA: TGTGCCAGCAGCTTAGGGAGTAACACCGGGGAGCTGTTTTTT
CDR3: CASSLGSNTGELFF

J: TRBJ2-2
size: .
V: TRBV7-9
D: .
DNA: TGTGCCAGCAGGCGACGTGCGGGTGGTACCGGGGAGCTGTTTTTT
CDR3: CASRRRAGGTGELFF

J: TRBJ2-5
size: .
V: TRBV4-2
D: .
DNA: TGTGCCAGCAGCCCCTTTGGGGAGCAAGAGACCCAGTACTTC
CDR3: CASSPFGEQETQYF

J: TRBJ1-4
size: .
V: TRBV5-1
D: TRBD1
DNA: TGCGCCAGCCGGTTGGGACAGGGGAATGAAAAACTGTTTTTT
CDR3: CASRLGQGNEKLFF

J: TRBJ1-4
size: .
V: TRBV5-8
D: .
DNA: TGTGCCAGCAGCTTGGTCAGGGGAGGTGAAAAACTGTTTTTT
CDR3: CASSLVRGGEKLFF

J: TRBJ2-3
size: .
V: TRBV9
D: TRBD1
DNA: TGTGCCAGCAGCGCCGCCGGGACAGGGGTCACAGATACGCAGTATTTT
CDR3: CASSAAGTGVTDTQYF

J: TRBJ2-1
size: .
V: TRBV4-2
D: TRBD2
DNA: TGTGCCTCAGGCCGGGAGGACTCCTACAATGAGCAGTTCTTC
CDR3: CASGREDSYNEQFF

J: TRBJ1-2
size: .
V: TRBV11-2
D: TRBD1
DNA: TGTGCCAGCAGCCATACAGGGGGCTTGAATGGCTACACCTTC
CDR3: CASSHTGGLNGYTF